This T cell receptor beta chain was observed in a study of T cells in women clearing cervical HPV infection. Study-wide background: Cases' blood sampling followed lesion detection by median approximately 150 days (90 to 200). Study results and caveats: CIN3+ cases had significantly higher TCR richness than controls; evenness did not differ. Cases carried less TRBV6-7 than controls: 0.11% versus 0.16%.

Generated by immunoSEQ multiplex PCR, the TCRdb table keeps only in-frame clones and is missing some. The listing contains around 33,000 clones. V was pared by 3 bases and J by 4 bases, with 1 base of the junction left unmatched. The CDR3 spans 12 residues. Germline V CDR1 and CDR2: DFQATT, SNEGSKA (reference sequence). Of note for this clone: Antigen specificity is unknown. The read falls 3 residues short of the CDR3 end, and the missing part is taken from the germline J gene.

The chain has TRBV20-1 and TRBJ1-2; TRBD1 matches 8 bases. This TCR derives from a woman aged 18-70 years with a cervical HPV16 infection that either progressed to CIN3+ or cleared (not recorded which). Sequences were obtained from blood buffy coat. The covered CDR3 bases are TGCAGTGCTAGTACAGGGGGCTATGGC. Translation: CSASTGGYG. The complete CDR3 protein is CSASTGGYGYTF.